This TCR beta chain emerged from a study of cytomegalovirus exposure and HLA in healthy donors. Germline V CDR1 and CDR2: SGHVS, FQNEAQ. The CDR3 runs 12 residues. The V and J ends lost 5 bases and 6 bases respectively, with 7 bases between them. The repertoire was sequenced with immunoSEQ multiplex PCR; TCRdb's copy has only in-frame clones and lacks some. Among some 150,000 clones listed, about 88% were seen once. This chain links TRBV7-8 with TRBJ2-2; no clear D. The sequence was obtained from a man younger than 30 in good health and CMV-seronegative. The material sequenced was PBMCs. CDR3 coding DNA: TGTGCCAGCAGCCCCTATCCCGGGGAGCTGTTTTTT. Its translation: CASSPYPGELFF.